This section outlines one T cell receptor beta chain sequence together with its context. Its target antigen remains unknown. Per-base quality was not reported, and no clone a single base away is much larger than it. TCR CDR3 regions were amplified from genomic DNA by multiplex PCR using the deep immunoSEQ assay. Extracted genomic DNA from each cell subset was distributed evenly across all wells of several immunoSEQ 96-well plates, and each plate was treated as a replicate. For sorted subsets, each replicate PCR was loaded with 200 ng genomic DNA, equivalent to 30,000 or so T cell genomes. Purified libraries were measured with a Qubit 3.0 fluorometer, size-checked on a Bioanalyzer 2100, and measured again with the KAPA Library Quantification kit. A separate single-read 150-cycle Illumina NextSeq 550 flow cell was used to sequence each immunoSEQ 96-well plate. Turning to the authors' computational methods: Because only junctional sequences without quality scores were contained in the immunoSEQ output, filtering matching that applied to full-length reads could not be performed. To assign V/J genes and CDR3, sequences were annotated against IMGT germline references using PyIR, a Python wrapper for IgBLAST v1.9. Reads with weak V/J assignments (E-value above 1e-6), missing CDR3, stop codons, out-of-frame junctions, or ambiguous translated residues were removed. V3J clonotypes were defined as sequences sharing an identical inferred V gene, J gene, and CDR3 amino acid sequence. The percentage overlap between two repertoires was calculated by dividing the number of shared unique clonotypes by the size of the smaller repertoire. Repertoire richness was assessed with RTK rarefaction, the Chao1 estimator, and Recon v2.1 estimates of unobserved clonotypes. Generation probabilities were computed with OLGA for all TCRbeta clonotypes obtained by the gDNA method from a few donors. TCRdb mirrors the immuneACCESS table, restricted to in-frame sequences. Some clones are absent from its copies; in checked studies, under half trace to an unresolved V gene, and the reason for the others is unknown. V, J and clone size derive from that table, while D and trimming were established from the DNA sequence. The sample table holds under 2,000,000 clones, of which about 95% were seen once. 0.95% to 1.5% of the sample is taken by the ten largest.

This sample is part of a study of shared clonotypes between healthy human individuals (dated by TCRdb to 2019 to 2021). In the study overall: The cohort comprised two women and three men aged 18 to 49 years. For each donor, three plates each were used for CD4 naive and CD4 memory, two plates were used for CD8 naive, and one plate was used for CD8 memory. To estimate repertoire size and how much clonotype sharing occurs between individuals, the study deeply sequenced the blood TCR repertoires of several healthy adults. Libraries were prepared and TCR repertoires were sequenced by different laboratories using diverse techniques, in order to increase sequencing depth and limit assay-specific biases. Between about 0.8 and 8.9 billion PBMCs per donor were obtained by leukapheresis.

CDR1 and CDR2 (SEHNR, FQNEAQ) derive from the germline V gene (reference sequence). V is reduced by 1 base and J by 7 bases, leaving a spacing of 8 bases between them. Counted from cysteine to phenylalanine, this CDR3 has 14 amino acids. Only CDR3 DNA is held: 42 bases, read in frame from base 1. Overall study outcomes, separate from this receptor: Larger estimated clonotype richness was generally found for naive subsets than for memory subsets. Across several donors, about 4.5% of naive CD4, 3% to 3.5% of naive CD8, roughly 2.2% of memory CD4, and approximately 0.4% of memory CD8 clonotypes were shared. Higher generation probabilities were observed for clonotypes shared by all four sorted-subset donors than for non-shared clonotypes. Because the study included only a small number of donors, the genetic and exposure-history diversity represented was limited. Even with the large sequencing depth, rarefaction of the sorted-subset datasets indicated that sequencing was incomplete. Based on pairwise subsampling, the degree of clonotype sharing among donors was expected to be affected by sequencing depth. Sampling was restricted to blood, and TCR repertoires in tissues likely differ from the TCR repertoires found in blood.

CD8 naive samples consisted of CD45RO-negative cells that were positively selected for CCR7, yielding a CD45RA+CCR7+ population without TemRA cells. Healthy HIV-negative adults with no recently reported acute infections or vaccinations were included as donors. Every donor was a Caucasian adult residing in Nashville, Tennessee, USA. After blood collection by leukapheresis, PBMCs were isolated using Ficoll-Histopaque density gradient centrifugation and then cryopreserved in the vapor phase of liquid nitrogen. Purity and quantity of every magnetically sorted T cell population were checked by analytical flow cytometry. From each sorted fraction, genomic DNA was isolated and quantified by UV absorbance on a Nanodrop 2000c.

This TCR was recovered from a man aged 18 to 30 in good health. This sequence uses TRBV7-9 and TRBJ1-6, with the D gene call left open. The specimen was naive CD8+ T cells sorted from blood. In light of the paper, this sample's cell subset or site label describes: CD45RA+CCR7+. In nucleotides, the sequence is TGTGCCAGCAGCTTAGGGCAGGAGAATTCACCCCTCCACTTT. It translates as CASSLGQENSPLHF. Outside the CDR3, residues come from the reference TRBV7-9 and TRBJ1-6 proteins, so the full variable domain is: DTGVSQNPRHKITKRGQNVTFRCDPISEHNRLYWYRQTLGQGPEFLTYFQNEAQLEKSRLLSDRFSAERPKGSFSTLEIQRTEQGDSAMYLCASSLGQENSPLHFGNGTRLTVT.